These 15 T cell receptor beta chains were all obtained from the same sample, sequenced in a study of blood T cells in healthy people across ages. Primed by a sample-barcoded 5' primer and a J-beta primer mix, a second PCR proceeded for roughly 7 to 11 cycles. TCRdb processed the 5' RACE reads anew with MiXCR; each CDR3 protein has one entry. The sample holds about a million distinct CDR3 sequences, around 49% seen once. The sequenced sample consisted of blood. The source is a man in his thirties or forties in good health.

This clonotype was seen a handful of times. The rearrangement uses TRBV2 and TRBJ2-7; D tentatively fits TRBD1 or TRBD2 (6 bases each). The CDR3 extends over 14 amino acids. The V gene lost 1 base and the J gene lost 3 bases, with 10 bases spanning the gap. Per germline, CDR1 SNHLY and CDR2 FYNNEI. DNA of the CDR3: TGTGCCAGCAGTGAAGGACAGGACTACTACGAGCAGTACTTC. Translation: CASSEGQDYYEQYF.

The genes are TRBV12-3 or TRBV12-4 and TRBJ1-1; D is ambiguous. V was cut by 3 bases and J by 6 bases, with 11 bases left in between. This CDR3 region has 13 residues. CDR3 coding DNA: TGTGCCAGCAGTTTGTCGGTAGTAGCTGAAGCTTTCTTT. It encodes CASSLSVVAEAFF.

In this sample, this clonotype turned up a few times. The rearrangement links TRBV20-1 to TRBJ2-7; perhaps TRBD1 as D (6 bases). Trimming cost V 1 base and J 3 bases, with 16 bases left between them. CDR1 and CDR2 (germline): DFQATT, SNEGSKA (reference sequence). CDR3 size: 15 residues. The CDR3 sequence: CSARGTDTTFYEQYF. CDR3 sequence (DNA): TGCAGTGCTAGAGGGACAGACACAACTTTCTACGAGCAGTACTTC.

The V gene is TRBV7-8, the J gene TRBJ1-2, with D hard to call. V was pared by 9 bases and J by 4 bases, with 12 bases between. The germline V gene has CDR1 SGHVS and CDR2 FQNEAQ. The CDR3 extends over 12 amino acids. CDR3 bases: TGTGCCAGTTCGATTGCGTCCTATGGCTACACCTTC. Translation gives CASSIASYGYTF. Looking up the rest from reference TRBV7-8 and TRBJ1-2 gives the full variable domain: GAGVSQSPRYKVAKRGQDVALRCDPISGHVSLFWYQQALGQGPEFLTYFQNEAQLDKSGLPSDRFFAERPEGSVSTLKIQRTQQEDSAVYLCASSIASYGYTFGSGTRLTVV.

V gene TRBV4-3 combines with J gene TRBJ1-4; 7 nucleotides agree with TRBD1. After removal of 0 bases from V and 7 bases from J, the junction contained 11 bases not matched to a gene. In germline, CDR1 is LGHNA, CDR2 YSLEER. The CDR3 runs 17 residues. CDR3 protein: CASSQDEGRGRLEKLFF. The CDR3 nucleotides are TGCGCCAGCAGCCAAGATGAGGGGAGGGGGCGCCTTGAAAAACTGTTTTTT.

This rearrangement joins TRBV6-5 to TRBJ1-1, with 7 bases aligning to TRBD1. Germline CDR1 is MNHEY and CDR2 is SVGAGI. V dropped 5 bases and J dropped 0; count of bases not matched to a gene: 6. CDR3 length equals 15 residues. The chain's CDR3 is CASSKGGTVNTEAFF. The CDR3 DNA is TGTGCCAGCAGTAAGGGTGGGACAGTGAACACTGAAGCTTTCTTT.

This CDR3 is CASDGTSTDTQYF. CDR3 nucleotides: TGTGCCAGCGATGGGACTAGCACAGATACGCAGTATTTT. This sequence joins TRBV2 and TRBJ2-3; D may be TRBD2 (6 bases). The V end was cut by 8 bases, the J end by 0 bases, with 9 bases between. The CDR3 contains 13 residues. In germline, CDR1 is SNHLY, CDR2 FYNNEI.

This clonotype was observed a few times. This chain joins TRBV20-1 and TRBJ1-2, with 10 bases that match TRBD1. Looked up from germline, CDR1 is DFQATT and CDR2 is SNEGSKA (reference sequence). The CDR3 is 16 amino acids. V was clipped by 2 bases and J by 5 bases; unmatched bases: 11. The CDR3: CSARPYEGQGNYGYTF. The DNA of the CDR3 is TGCAGTGCTAGACCCTACGAGGGACAGGGGAATTATGGCTACACCTTC.

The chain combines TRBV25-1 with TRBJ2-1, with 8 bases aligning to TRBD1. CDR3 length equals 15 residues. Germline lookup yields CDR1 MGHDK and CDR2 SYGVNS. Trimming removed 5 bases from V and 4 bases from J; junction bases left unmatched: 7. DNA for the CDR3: TGTGCCAGCAGTAGTGCAGGGGGCATTTACAATGAGCAGTTCTTC. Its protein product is CASSSAGGIYNEQFF. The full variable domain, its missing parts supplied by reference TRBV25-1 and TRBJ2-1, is EADIYQTPRYLVIGTGKKITLECSQTMGHDKMYWYQQDPGMELHLIHYSYGVNSTEKGDLSSESTVSRIRTEHFPLTLESARPSHTSQYLCASSSAGGIYNEQFFGPGTRLTVL.

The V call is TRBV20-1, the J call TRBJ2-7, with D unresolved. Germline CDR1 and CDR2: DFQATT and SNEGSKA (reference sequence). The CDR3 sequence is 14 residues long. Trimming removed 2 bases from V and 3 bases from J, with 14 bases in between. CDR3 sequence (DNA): TGCAGTGCTAGAACCCTGGGAAGTGACTACGAGCAGTACTTC. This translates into CSARTLGSDYEQYF.

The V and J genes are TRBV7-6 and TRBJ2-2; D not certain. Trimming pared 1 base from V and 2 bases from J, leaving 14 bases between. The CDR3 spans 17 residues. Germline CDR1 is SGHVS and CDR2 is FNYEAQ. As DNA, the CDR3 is TGTGCCAGCAGCTTAGGTGCATCCTCCCTAAACACCGGGGAGCTGTTTTTT. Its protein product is CASSLGASSLNTGELFF.

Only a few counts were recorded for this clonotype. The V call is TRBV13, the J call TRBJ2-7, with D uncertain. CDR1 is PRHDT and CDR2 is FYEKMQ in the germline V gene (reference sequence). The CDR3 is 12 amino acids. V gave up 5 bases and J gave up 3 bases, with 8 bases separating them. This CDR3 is CASSLLYYEQYF. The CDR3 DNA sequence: TGTGCCAGCAGCCTCCTTTACTACGAGCAGTACTTC.

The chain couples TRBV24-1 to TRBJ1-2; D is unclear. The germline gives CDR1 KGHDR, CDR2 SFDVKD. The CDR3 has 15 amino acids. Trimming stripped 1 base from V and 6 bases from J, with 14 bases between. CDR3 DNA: TGTGCCACCAGTGATTTATCGGCCCCGGCGGATGGCTACACCTTC. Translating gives CATSDLSAPADGYTF.

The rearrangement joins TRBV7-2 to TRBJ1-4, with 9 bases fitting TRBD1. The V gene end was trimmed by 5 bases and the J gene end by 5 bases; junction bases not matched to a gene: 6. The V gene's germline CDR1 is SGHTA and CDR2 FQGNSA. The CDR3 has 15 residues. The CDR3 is CASSPLTGGNEKLFF. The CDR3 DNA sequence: TGTGCCAGCAGCCCCCTGACAGGGGGAAATGAAAAACTGTTTTTT.

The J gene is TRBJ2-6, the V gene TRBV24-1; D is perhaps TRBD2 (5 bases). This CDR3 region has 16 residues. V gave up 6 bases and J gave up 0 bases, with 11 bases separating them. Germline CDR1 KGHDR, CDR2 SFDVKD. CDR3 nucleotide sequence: TGTGCCACCAGTAGCTATCGGGGCTCTGGGGCCAACGTCCTGACTTTC. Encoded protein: CATSSYRGSGANVLTF.